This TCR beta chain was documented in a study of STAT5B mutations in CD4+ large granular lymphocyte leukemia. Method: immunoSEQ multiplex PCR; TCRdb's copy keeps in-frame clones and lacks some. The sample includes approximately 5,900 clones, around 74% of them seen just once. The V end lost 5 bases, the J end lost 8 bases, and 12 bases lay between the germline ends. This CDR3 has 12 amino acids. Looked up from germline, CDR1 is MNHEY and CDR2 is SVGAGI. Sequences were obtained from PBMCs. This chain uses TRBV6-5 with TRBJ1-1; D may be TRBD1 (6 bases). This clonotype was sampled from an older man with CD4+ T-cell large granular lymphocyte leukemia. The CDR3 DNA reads TGTGCCAGCAGTCGCCCCGGGACAGAAGCTTTCTTT. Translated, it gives CASSRPGTEAFF.